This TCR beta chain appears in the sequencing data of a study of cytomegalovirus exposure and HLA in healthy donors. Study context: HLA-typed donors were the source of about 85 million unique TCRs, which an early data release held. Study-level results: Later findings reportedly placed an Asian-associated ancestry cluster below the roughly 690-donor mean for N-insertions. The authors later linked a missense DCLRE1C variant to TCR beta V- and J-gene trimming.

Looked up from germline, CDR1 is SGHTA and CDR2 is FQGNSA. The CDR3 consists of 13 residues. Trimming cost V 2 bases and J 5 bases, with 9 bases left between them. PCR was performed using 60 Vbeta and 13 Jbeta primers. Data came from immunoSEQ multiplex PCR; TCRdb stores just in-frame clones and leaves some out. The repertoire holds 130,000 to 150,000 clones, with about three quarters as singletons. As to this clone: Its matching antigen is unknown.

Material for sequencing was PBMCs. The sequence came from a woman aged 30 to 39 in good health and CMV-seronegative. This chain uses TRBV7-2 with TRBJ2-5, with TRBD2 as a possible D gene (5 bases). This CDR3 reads CASSLSRVETQYF. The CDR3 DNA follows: TGTGCCAGCAGCTTATCGCGGGTTGAGACCCAGTACTTC.